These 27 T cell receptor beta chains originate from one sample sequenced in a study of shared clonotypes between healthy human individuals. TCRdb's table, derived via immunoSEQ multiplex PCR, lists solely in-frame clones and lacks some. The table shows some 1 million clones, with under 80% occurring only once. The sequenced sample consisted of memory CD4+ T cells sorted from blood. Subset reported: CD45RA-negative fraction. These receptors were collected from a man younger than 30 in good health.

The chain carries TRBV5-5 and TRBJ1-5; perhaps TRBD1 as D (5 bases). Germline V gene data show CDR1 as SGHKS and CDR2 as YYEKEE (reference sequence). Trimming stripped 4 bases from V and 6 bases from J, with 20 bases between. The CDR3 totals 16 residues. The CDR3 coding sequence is TGTGCCAGCAGCCCTTGGGACGACGAGGTGGGTCAGCCCCAGCATTTT. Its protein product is CASSPWDDEVGQPQHF. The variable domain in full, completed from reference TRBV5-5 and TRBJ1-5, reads DAGVTQSPTHLIKTRGQQVTLRCSPISGHKSVSWYQQVLGQGPQFIFQYYEKEERGRGNFPDRFSARQFPNYSSELNVNALLLGDSALYLCASSPWDDEVGQPQHFGDGTRLSIL.

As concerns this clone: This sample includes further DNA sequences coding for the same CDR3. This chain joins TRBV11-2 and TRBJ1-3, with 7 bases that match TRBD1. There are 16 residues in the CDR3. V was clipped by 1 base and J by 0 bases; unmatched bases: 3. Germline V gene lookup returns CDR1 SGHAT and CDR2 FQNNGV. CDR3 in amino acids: CASSLGQGLSGNTIYF. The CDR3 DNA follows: TGTGCCAGCAGCTTAGGACAGGGCCTCTCTGGAAACACCATATATTTT. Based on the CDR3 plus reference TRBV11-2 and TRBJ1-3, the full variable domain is EAGVAQSPRYKIIEKRQSVAFWCNPISGHATLYWYQQILGQGPKLLIQFQNNGVVDDSQLPKDRFSAERLKGVDSTLKIQPAKLEDSAVYLCASSLGQGLSGNTIYFGEGSWLTVV.

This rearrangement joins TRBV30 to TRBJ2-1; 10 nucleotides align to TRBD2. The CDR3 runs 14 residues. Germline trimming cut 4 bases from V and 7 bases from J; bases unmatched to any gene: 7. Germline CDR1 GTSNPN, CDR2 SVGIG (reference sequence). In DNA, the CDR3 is TGTGCCTGGAAGGGAAGCGGGAGGGGGAATGAGCAGTTCTTC. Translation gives CAWKGSGRGNEQFF.

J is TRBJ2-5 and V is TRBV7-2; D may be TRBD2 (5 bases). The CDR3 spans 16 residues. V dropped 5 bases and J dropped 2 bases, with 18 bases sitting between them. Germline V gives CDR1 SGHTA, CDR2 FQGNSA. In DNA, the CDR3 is TGTGCCAGCAGCCATACCCCCCAAGAGCGGCAAGAGACCCAGTACTTC. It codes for CASSHTPQERQETQYF.

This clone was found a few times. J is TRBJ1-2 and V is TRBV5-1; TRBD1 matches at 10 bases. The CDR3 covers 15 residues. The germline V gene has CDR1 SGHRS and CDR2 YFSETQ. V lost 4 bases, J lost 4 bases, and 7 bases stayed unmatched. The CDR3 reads CASSEMTGGGYGYTF. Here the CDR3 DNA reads TGCGCCAGCAGCGAGATGACAGGGGGCGGCTATGGCTACACCTTC.

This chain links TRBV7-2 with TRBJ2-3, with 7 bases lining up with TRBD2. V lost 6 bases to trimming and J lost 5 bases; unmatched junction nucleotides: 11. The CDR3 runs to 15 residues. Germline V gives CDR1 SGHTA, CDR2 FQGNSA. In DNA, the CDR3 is TGTGCCAGCAGGCTACTAGCGACGATTCGAGATACGCAGTATTTT. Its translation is CASRLLATIRDTQYF.

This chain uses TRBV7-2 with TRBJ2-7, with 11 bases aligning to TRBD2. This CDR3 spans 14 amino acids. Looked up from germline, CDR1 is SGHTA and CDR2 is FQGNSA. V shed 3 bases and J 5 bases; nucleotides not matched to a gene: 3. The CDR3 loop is CASSFIAGGHEQYF. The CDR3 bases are TGTGCCAGCAGCTTTATAGCGGGAGGGCACGAGCAGTACTTC.

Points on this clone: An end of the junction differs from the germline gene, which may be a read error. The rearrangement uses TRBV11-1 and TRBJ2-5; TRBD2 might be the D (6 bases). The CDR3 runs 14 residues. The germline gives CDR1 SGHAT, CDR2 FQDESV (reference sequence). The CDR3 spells CASSLASAGETQYF. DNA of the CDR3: TGTGCCAGCAGCCTAGCTAGCGCCGGTGAGACCCAGTACTTC.

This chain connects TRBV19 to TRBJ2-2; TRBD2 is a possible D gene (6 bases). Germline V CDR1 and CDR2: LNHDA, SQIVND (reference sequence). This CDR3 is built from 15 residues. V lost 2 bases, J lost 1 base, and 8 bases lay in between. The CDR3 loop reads CASSILAQNTGELFF. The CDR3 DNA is TGTGCCAGTAGTATACTAGCGCAGAACACCGGGGAGCTGTTTTTT.

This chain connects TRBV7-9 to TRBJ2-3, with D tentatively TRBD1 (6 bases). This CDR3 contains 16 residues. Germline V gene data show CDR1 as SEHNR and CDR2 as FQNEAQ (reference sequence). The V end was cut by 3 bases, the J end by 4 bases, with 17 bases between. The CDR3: CASSLGWDKKSDTQYF. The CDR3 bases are TGTGCCAGCAGCTTGGGTTGGGACAAAAAATCAGATACGCAGTATTTT.

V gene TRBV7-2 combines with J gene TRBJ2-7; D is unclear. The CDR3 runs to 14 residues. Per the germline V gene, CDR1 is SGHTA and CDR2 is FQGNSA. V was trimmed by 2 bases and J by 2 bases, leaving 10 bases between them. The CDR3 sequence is CASSLSNGPYEQYF. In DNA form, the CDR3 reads TGTGCCAGCAGCTTAAGTAACGGTCCCTACGAGCAGTACTTC.

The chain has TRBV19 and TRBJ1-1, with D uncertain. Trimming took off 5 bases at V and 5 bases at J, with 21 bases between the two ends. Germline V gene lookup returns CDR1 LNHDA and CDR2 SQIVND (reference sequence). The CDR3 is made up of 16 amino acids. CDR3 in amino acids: CASSSRPIARGTEAFF. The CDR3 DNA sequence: TGTGCCAGTAGTTCCCGCCCCATCGCCCGTGGGACTGAAGCTTTCTTT. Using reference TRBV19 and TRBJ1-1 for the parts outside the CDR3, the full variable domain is DGGITQSPKYLFRKEGQNVTLSCEQNLNHDAMYWYRQDPGQGLRLIYYSQIVNDFQKGDIAEGYSVSREKKESFPLTVTSAQKNPTAFYLCASSSRPIARGTEAFFGQGTRLTVV.

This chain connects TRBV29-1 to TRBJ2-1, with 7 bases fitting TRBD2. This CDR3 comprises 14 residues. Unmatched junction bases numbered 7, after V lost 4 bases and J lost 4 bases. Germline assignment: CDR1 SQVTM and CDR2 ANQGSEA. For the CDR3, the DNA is TGCAGCGTTGCTGGCGGGAGAGTTTACAATGAGCAGTTCTTC. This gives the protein CSVAGGRVYNEQFF.

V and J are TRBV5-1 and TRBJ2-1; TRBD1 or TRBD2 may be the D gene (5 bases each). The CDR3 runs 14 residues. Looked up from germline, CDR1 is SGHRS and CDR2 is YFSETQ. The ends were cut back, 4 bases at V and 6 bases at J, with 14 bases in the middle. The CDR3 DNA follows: TGCGCCAGCAGCAGAGGGGCAGAAGCCAATGAGCAGTTCTTC. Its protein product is CASSRGAEANEQFF.

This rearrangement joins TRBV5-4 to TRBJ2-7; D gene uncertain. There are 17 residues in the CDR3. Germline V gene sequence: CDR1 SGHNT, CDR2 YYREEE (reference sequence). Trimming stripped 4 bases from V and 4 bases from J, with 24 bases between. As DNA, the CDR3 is TGTGCCAGCAGCCCTACTATCACTGACATCCTGGGGTACGAGCAGTACTTC. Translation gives CASSPTITDILGYEQYF.

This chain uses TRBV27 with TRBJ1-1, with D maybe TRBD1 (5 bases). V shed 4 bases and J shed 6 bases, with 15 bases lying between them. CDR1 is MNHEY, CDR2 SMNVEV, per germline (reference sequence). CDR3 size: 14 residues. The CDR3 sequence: CASSSNRGVAEAFF. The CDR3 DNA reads TGTGCCAGCAGTTCGAACCGGGGGGTCGCTGAAGCTTTCTTT.

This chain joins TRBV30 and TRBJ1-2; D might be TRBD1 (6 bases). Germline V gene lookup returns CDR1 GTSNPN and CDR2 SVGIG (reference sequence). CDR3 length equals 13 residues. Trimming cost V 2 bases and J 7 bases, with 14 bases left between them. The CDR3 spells CAWSLQGGSGYTF. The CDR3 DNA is TGTGCCTGGAGTTTACAGGGAGGAAGTGGCTACACCTTC.

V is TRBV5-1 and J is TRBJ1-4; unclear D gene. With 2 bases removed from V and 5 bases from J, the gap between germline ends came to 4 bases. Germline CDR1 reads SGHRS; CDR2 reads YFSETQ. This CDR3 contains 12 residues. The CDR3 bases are TGCGCCAGCAGCTTCCCCAATGAAAAACTGTTTTTT. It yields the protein CASSFPNEKLFF.

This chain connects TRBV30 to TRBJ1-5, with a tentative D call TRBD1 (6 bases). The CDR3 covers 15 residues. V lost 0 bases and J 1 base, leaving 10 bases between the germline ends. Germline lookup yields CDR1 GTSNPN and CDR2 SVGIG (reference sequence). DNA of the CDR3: TGTGCCTGGAGTGTCTGGGGGCTGAGCAATCAGCCCCAGCATTTT. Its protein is CAWSVWGLSNQPQHF.

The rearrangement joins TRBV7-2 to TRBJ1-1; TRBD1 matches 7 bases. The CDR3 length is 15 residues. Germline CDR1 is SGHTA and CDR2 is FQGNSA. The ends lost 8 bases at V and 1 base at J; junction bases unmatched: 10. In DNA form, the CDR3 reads TGTGCCAGCGGCCCCCGACAGGGATCGAACACTGAAGCTTTCTTT. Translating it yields CASGPRQGSNTEAFF. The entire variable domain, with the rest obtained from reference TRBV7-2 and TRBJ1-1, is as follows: GAGVSQSPSNKVTEKGKDVELRCDPISGHTALYWYRQSLGQGLEFLIYFQGNSAPDKSGLPSDRFSAERTGGSVSTLTIQRTQQEDSAVYLCASGPRQGSNTEAFFGQGTRLTVV.

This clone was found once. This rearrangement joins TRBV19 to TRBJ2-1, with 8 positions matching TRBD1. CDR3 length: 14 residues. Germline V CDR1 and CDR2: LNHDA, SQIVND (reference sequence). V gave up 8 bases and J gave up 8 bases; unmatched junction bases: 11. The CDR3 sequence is CASRDRGTSDEQFF. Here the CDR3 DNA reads TGTGCCAGTCGCGACAGGGGTACTTCCGATGAGCAGTTCTTC.

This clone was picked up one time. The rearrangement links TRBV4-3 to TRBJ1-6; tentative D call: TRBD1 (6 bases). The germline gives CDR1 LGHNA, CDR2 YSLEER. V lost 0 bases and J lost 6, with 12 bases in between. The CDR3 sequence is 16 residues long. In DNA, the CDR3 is TGCGCCAGCAGCCAAGATGGGGGGGCGGTTAATTCACCCCTCCACTTT. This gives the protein CASSQDGGAVNSPLHF.

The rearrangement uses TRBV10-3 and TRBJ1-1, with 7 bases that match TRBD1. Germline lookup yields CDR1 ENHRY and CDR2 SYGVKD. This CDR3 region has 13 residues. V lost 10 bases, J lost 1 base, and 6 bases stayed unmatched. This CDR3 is CATKDRSNTEAFF. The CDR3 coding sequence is TGTGCCACTAAGGACAGGTCGAACACTGAAGCTTTCTTT.

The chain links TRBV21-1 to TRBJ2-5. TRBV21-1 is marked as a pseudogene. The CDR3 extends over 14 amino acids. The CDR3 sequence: CATTGTPEGETQYF. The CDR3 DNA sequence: TGTGCAACCACCGGGACGCCCGAGGGGGAGACCCAGTACTTC.

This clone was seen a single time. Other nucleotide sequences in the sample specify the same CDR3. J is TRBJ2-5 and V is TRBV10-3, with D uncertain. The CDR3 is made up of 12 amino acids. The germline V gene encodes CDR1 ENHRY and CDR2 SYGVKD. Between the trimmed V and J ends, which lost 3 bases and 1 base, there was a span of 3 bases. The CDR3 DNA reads TGTGCCATCAGTGATGTCCAAGAGACCCAGTACTTC. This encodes CAISDVQETQYF.

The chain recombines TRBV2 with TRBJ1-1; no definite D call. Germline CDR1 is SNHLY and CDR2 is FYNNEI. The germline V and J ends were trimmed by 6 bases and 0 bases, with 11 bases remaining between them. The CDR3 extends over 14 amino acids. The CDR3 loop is CASSDIIMNTEAFF. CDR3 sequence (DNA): TGTGCCAGCAGCGACATAATAATGAACACTGAAGCTTTCTTT.

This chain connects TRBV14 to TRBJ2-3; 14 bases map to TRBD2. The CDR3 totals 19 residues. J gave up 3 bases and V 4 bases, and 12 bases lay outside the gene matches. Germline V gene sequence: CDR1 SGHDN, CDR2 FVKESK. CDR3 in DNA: TGTGCCAGCAGCCTCGGACTAGCGGGAGGTCTAGATGGGACAGATACGCAGTATTTT. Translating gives CASSLGLAGGLDGTDTQYF.